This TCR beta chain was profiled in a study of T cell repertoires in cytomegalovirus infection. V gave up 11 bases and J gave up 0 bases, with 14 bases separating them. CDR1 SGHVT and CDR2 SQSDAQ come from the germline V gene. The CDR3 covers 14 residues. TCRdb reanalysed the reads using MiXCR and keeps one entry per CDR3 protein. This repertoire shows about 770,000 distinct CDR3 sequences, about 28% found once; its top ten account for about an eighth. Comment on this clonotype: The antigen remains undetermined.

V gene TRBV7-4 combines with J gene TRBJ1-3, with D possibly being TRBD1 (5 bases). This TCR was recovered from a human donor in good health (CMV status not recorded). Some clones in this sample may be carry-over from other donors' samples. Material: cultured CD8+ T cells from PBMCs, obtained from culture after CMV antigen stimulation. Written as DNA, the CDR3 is TGTGCCGGGACTTTAATGGACTCTGGAAACACCATATATTTT. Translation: CAGTLMDSGNTIYF.